This T cell receptor (beta chain) stems from a study of Graves' ophthalmopathy and Graves' hyperthyroidism. Whole-study results and caveats: Both an approximately 70% sensitivity and an approximately 72% specificity characterized the model's predictions of ophthalmopathy progression. Most expanded clonotypes from thyroid (those above 0.001 frequency) were also found in blood. Ophthalmopathy and stable hyperthyroidism were discriminated by a 13-signature model, with roughly 86% sensitivity and about 76% specificity.

This clonotype was counted many times. Its antigen is not known. This CDR3 is 12 amino acids long. The V gene's germline CDR1 is DFQATT and CDR2 SNEGSKA (reference sequence). V shed 6 bases, J shed 4 bases, and the junction held 5 bases outside the gene matches. RNA transcripts provided the template for amplifying TCR beta CDR3 regions. HTBI primers primed a first-round RT-PCR, and a second-round multiplex PCR followed. MiXCR was run by TCRdb on the multiplex PCR reads, yielding one entry per CDR3 protein. This table holds around 400,000 distinct CDR3 sequences, around 20% found once. From fresh peripheral blood, 10 ml in volume, the PBMCs were obtained.

The chain joins TRBV20-1 to TRBJ1-2, with 7 bases matching TRBD1. This TCR came from a woman aged 18-30 years with Graves' ophthalmopathy. Sample: peripheral blood. The CDR3 coding sequence is TGCAGTGCAACGACAGGGACCTATGGCTACACCTTC. Translation gives CSATTGTYGYTF.